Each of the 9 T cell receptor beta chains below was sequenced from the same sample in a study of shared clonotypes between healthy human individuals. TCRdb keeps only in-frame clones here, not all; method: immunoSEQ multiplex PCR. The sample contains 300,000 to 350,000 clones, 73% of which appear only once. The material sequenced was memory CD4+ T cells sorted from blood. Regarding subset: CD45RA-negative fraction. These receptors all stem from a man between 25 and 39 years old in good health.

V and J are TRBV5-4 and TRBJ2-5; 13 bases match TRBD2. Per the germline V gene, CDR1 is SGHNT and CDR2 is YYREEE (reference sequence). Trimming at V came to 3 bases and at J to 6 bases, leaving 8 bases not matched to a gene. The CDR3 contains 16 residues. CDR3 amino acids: CASSSGLAGVVQTQYF. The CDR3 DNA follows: TGTGCCAGCAGCTCCGGACTAGCGGGGGTGGTTCAGACCCAGTACTTC.

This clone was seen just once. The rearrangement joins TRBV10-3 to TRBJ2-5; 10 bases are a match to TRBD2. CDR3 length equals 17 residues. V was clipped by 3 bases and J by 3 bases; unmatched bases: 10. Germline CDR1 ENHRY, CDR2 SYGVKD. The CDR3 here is CAISERVVAGGEETQYF. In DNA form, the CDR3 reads TGTGCCATCAGTGAAAGGGTGGTAGCGGGAGGTGAAGAGACCCAGTACTTC.

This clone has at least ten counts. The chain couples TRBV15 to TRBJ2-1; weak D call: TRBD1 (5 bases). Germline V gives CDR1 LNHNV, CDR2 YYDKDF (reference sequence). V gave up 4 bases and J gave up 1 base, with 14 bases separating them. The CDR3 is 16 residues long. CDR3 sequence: CATSIERPGSYNEQFF. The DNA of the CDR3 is TGTGCCACCAGCATCGAGCGTCCAGGGTCCTACAATGAGCAGTTCTTC.

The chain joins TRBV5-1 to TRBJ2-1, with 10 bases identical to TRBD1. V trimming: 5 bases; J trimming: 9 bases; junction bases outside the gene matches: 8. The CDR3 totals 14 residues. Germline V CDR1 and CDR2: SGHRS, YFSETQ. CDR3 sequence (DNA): TGCGCCAGCAGTTTAGACAGGGGGCCGGGTGAGCAGTTCTTC. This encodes CASSLDRGPGEQFF.

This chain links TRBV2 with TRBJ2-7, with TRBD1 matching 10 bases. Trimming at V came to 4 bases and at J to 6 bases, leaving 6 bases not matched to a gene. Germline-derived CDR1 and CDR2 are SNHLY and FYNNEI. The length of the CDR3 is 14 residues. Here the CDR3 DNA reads TGTGCCAGCAGTGTTTGGGGACAGGGGAGCGAGCAGTACTTC. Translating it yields CASSVWGQGSEQYF.

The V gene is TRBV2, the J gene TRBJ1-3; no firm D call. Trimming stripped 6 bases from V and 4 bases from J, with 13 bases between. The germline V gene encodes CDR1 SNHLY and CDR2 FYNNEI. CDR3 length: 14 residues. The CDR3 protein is CASRKEVLGNTIYF. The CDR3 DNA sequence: TGTGCCAGCAGAAAAGAGGTACTCGGAAACACCATATATTTT.

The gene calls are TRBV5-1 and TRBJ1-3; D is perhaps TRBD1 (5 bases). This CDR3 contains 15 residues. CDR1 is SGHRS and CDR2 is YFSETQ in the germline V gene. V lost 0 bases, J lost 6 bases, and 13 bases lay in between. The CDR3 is CASSLEAGRANTIYF. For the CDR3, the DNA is TGCGCCAGCAGCTTGGAAGCAGGGCGGGCAAACACCATATATTTT.

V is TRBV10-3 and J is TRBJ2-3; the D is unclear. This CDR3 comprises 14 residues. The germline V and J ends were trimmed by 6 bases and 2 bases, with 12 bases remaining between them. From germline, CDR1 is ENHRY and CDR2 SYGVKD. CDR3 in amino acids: CAIRQSSNTDTQYF. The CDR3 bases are TGTGCCATCAGACAGTCTTCTAACACAGATACGCAGTATTTT.

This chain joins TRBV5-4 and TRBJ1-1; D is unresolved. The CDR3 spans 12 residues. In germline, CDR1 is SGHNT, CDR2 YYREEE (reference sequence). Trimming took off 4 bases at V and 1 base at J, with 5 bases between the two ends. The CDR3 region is CASSPRNTEAFF. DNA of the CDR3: TGTGCCAGCAGCCCCCGGAACACTGAAGCTTTCTTT. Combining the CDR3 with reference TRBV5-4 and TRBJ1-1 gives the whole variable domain ETGVTQSPTHLIKTRGQQVTLRCSSQSGHNTVSWYQQALGQGPQFIFQYYREEENGRGNFPPRFSGLQFPNYSSELNVNALELDDSALYLCASSPRNTEAFFGQGTRLTVV.